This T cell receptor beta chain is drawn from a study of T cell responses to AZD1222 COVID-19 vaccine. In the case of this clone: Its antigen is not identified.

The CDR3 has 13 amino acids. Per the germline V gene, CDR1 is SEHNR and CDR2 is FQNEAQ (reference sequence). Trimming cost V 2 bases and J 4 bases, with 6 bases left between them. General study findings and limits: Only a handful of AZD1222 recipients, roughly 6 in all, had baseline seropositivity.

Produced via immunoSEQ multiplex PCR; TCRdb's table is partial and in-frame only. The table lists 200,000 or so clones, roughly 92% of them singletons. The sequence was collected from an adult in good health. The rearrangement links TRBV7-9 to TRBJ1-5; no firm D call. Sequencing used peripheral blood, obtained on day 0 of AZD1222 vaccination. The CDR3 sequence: CASSLSRNQPQHF. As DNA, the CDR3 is TGTGCCAGCAGCTTAAGCCGAAATCAGCCCCAGCATTTT.